This T cell receptor beta chain was identified in a study of early T cells in non-severe SARS-CoV-2 infection. Overall study context: The study sequenced bulk RNA from unsorted whole blood, with chains unpaired.

The protocol attached unique molecular identifiers to individual cDNA molecules. One entry per CDR3 protein, called by TCRdb with MiXCR from the 5' RACE reads. The sample includes about 70,000 distinct CDR3 sequences, approximately 15% of them seen just once. Findings and limits, study-wide: Anti-spike CD8 specificities were favored by VDJdb matching, whose results missed private and CD4 specificities.

Trimming left V 6 bases short and J 9 bases short, with 17 bases between. The CDR3 runs 13 residues. CDR1 and CDR2 from the germline V gene are MNHEY and SMNVEV (reference sequence). This clonotype occurred a few times. Its antigen is undetermined. This TCR was sampled from an adult who was a healthcare worker with PCR-confirmed SARS-CoV-2 infection or an uninfected control (not recorded which). Sequencing was performed on whole blood, taken at baseline. The chain carries TRBV27 and TRBJ2-5; D possibly matches TRBD1 or TRBD2 (5 bases each). The CDR3 DNA reads as TGTGCCAGCAGCCAGAGGACACTGGGGGCCCAGTACTTC. Residues: CASSQRTLGAQYF.